A selection of T cell receptor beta chains follows, all from one sample in a study of blood T cell repertoires in COVID-19. Profiling relied on immunoSEQ multiplex PCR, and the TCRdb table lists in-frame clones only, not all of them. The data show about 98,000 clones, 81% seen once. The specimen was peripheral blood. These receptors were obtained from a man aged 55 to 69 with acute or convalescent COVID-19. The CDR3 runs from the conserved cysteine through the conserved F or W. A D gene is named only where the DNA matches it firmly. Rows may omit the clone size; those that give it use once, few, many or a size class.

V,D,J,size,CDR3,DNA
TRBV6-2/TRBV6-3,TRBD1,TRBJ2-3,NA,CASSDRQGGNTDTQYF,TGTGCCAGCAGTGATCGACAGGGTGGGAACACAGATACGCAGTATTTT
TRBV11-3,NA,TRBJ1-1,NA,CASSLVPKNTEAFF,TGTGCCAGCAGCTTAGTCCCCAAGAACACTGAAGCTTTCTTT
TRBV10-3,NA,TRBJ2-2,NA,CAISGSSGGLNTGELFF,TGTGCCATCAGTGGGTCGTCTGGCGGACTGAACACCGGGGAGCTGTTTTTT
TRBV7-9,NA,TRBJ1-5,NA,CASSNSVSNQPQHF,TGTGCCAGCAGTAACAGTGTGAGCAATCAGCCCCAGCATTTT
TRBV3-1/TRBV3-2,NA,TRBJ2-1,NA,CASSQPGAVDEQFF,TGTGCCAGCAGCCAGCCAGGGGCTGTGGATGAGCAGTTCTTC
TRBV9,TRBD1,TRBJ2-1,NA,CASSGGGGQGYNEQFF,TGTGCCAGCAGCGGGGGAGGGGGACAGGGCTACAATGAGCAGTTCTTC
TRBV21-1,NA,TRBJ1-2,NA,CASSKPPGTGGREGDGYTF,TGTGCCAGCAGCAAACCACCCGGGACAGGGGGAAGAGAAGGGGATGGCTACACCTTC
TRBV3-1/TRBV3-2,TRBD1,TRBJ1-1,NA,CASSIGQGKVFMDTEAFF,TGTGCCAGCAGCATCGGACAGGGAAAGGTTTTTATGGACACTGAAGCTTTCTTT
TRBV24-1,TRBD2,TRBJ2-1,NA,CATSDADLAGGGNEQFF,TGTGCCACCAGTGACGCCGATCTAGCGGGAGGGGGCAATGAGCAGTTCTTC
TRBV18,NA,TRBJ2-6,NA,CATYEAAPNSGANVLTF,TGTGCCACATATGAAGCCGCACCGAACTCTGGGGCCAACGTCCTGACTTTC
TRBV6-1,NA,TRBJ1-2,NA,CASSEVGILDGYTF,TGTGCCAGCAGTGAAGTCGGGATTTTGGATGGCTACACCTTC
TRBV19,NA,TRBJ1-3,NA,CASQQLSGNTIYF,TGTGCCAGTCAACAGCTCTCTGGAAACACCATATATTTT
TRBV30,TRBD1,TRBJ2-2,NA,CAWSGTGDHGELFF,TGTGCCTGGAGTGGGACAGGGGATCACGGGGAGCTGTTTTTT
TRBV4-1,TRBD1,TRBJ1-1,NA,CASSPPDRGLTEAFF,TGCGCCAGCAGCCCGCCTGACAGGGGGCTTACTGAAGCTTTCTTT
TRBV27,NA,TRBJ1-2,NA,CASSFRDTANYGYTF,TGTGCCAGCAGTTTTCGGGACACTGCTAACTATGGCTACACCTTC
TRBV24-1,NA,TRBJ2-5,NA,CATSGPREQETQYF,TGTGCCACCAGTGGCCCCCGGGAACAAGAGACCCAGTACTTC
TRBV3-1/TRBV3-2,NA,TRBJ1-2,NA,CASSPRQDFYGYTF,TGTGCCAGCAGCCCCCGACAGGACTTCTATGGCTACACCTTC
TRBV27,NA,TRBJ2-5,NA,CASSLRSVLQETQYF,TGTGCCAGCAGTCTACGTAGCGTCCTCCAAGAGACCCAGTACTTC
TRBV19,NA,TRBJ2-1,NA,CASSIVAGYEQFF,TGTGCCAGTAGTATAGTCGCGGGCTATGAGCAGTTCTTC
TRBV2,TRBD1,TRBJ2-2,once,CAGRPGQAYTGELFF,TGTGCCGGTCGCCCGGGACAGGCTTACACCGGGGAGCTGTTTTTT
TRBV11-3,TRBD1,TRBJ1-1,NA,CASSLVGQGNTEAFF,TGTGCCAGCAGCTTAGTTGGACAGGGGAACACTGAAGCTTTCTTT
TRBV27,TRBD2,TRBJ2-1,once,CASRRELAAYNEQFF,TGTGCCAGCAGAAGGGAACTAGCGGCCTACAATGAGCAGTTCTTC
TRBV7-2,NA,TRBJ1-5,NA,CASSLDGNQPQHF,TGTGCCAGCAGCTTAGACGGGAATCAGCCCCAGCATTTT
TRBV28,NA,TRBJ1-6,NA,CASSLRGAGNSPLHF,TGTGCCAGCAGTTTACGGGGGGCTGGTAATTCACCCCTCCACTTT
TRBV12-5,NA,TRBJ2-7,NA,CASGLGSSSYF,TGTGCTAGTGGTCTCGGGAGCTCCTCGTACTTC
TRBV5-1,NA,TRBJ1-1,NA,CASSLLLQNTEAFF,TGCGCCAGCAGCTTGTTACTTCAGAACACTGAAGCTTTCTTT
TRBV13,NA,TRBJ1-1,once,CASSSNPTGLNTEAFF,TGTGCCAGCAGCTCTAACCCGACAGGACTGAACACTGAAGCTTTCTTT
TRBV7-9,NA,TRBJ1-3,NA,CASSPARGSGNTIYF,TGTGCCAGCAGCCCCGCGAGAGGCTCTGGAAACACCATATATTTT
TRBV7-9,NA,TRBJ1-2,NA,CASSSDYGYTF,TGTGCCAGCAGCTCCGACTATGGCTACACCTTC
TRBV12-3/TRBV12-4,NA,TRBJ1-2,NA,CASSRTTDYGYTF,TGTGCCAGCAGTCGAACGACAGACTATGGCTACACCTTC
TRBV21-1,NA,TRBJ1-5,NA,CASSKPTDNQPQHF,TGTGCCAGCAGCAAACCCACAGACAATCAGCCCCAGCATTTT
TRBV5-4,NA,TRBJ2-2,NA,CASSLAPTGELFF,TGTGCCAGCAGCTTGGCCCCTACCGGGGAGCTGTTTTTT
TRBV9,NA,TRBJ1-1,NA,CASSKTANTEAFF,TGTGCCAGCAGTAAAACAGCGAACACTGAAGCTTTCTTT
TRBV19,NA,TRBJ1-5,NA,CASTFGQISNQPQHF,TGTGCCAGTACCTTTGGACAGATTAGCAATCAGCCCCAGCATTTT
TRBV6-5,NA,TRBJ1-1,NA,CASSYSLVLSNTEAFF,TGTGCCAGCAGTTACTCGTTAGTCCTCTCGAACACTGAAGCTTTCTTT